This entry concerns a single T cell receptor beta chain. Measured with immunoSEQ multiplex PCR; TCRdb has only the in-frame clones, and not every one. The sample consists of 490,000 or so clones, around 87% of them appearing once. This sample is part of a study of blood T cell repertoires in COVID-19. Across the whole study: Sample material is recorded as cDNA or gDNA derived from T cells, B-cell-depleted T cells, or PBMCs.

Participant age was roughly 18 to 89 years, and participants resided in fewer than 25 US areas. In Cohort 3, a recovered donor had either two negative PCRs, clearance, or symptom resolution. This TCR derives from a woman aged 35 to 49 who had recovered from COVID-19. The sample comprised PBMCs or T cells enriched from blood (not recorded which).

This CDR3 is CASSQDRLAGDNNEQFF. CDR3 in DNA: TGTGCCAGCAGCCAAGATAGGTTAGCGGGAGACAACAATGAGCAGTTCTTC. V gene TRBV3-1 (or the pseudogene TRBV3-2) combines with J gene TRBJ2-1, with 9 bases identical to TRBD2. With V trimmed by 0 bases and J by 5 bases, 8 bases remained unmatched. This CDR3 spans 17 amino acids. CDR1 LGHDT and CDR2 YNNKEL come from the germline V gene (reference sequence).